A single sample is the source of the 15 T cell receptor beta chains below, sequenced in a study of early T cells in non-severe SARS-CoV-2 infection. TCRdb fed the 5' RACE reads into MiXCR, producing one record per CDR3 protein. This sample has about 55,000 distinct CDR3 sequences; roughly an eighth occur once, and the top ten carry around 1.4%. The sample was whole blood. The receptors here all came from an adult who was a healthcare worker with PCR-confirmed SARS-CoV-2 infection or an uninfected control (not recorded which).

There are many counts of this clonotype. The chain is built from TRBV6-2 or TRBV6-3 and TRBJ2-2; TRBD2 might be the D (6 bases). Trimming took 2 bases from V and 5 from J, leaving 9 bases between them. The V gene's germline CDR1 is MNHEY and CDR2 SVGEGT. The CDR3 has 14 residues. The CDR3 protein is CASSYGGETGELFF. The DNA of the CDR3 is TGTGCCAGCAGTTACGGCGGGGAGACCGGGGAGCTGTTTTTT.

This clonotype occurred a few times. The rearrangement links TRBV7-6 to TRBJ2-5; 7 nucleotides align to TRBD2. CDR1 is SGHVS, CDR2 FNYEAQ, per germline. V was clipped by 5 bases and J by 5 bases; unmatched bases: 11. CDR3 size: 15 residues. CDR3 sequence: CASSVRLAFFETQYF. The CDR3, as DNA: TGTGCCAGCAGCGTCCGACTAGCCTTCTTCGAGACCCAGTACTTC. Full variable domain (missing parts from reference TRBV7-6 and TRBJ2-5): GAGVSQSPRYKVTKRGQDVALRCDPISGHVSLYWYRQALGQGPEFLTYFNYEAQQDKSGLPNDRFSAERPEGSISTLTIQRTEQRDSAMYRCASSVRLAFFETQYFGPGTRLLVL.

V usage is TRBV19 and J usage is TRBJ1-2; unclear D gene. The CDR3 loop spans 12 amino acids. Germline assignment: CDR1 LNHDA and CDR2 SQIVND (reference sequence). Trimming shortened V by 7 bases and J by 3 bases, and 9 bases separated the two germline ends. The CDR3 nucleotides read TGTGCCAGTACCAGGCGTGACTATGGCTACACCTTC. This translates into CASTRRDYGYTF.

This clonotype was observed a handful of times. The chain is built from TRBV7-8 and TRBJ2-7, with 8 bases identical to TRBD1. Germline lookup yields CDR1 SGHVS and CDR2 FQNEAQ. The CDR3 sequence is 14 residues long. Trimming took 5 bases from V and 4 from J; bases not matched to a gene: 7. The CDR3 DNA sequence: TGTGCCAGCAGCCTGGACAGGGATTCGTACGAGCAGTACTTC. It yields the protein CASSLDRDSYEQYF.

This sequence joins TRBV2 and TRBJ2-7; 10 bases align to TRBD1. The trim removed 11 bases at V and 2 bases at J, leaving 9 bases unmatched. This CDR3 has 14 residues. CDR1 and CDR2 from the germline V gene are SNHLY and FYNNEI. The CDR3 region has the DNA TGTGCCTCACAGCCGGGACAGGGGACCTACGAGCAGTACTTC. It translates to CASQPGQGTYEQYF.

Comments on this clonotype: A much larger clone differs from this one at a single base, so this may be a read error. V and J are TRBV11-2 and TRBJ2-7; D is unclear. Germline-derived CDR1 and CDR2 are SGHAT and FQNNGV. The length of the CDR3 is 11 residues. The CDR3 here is CTSSSPVVQYF. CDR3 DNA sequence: TGTACCAGCAGCTCCCCGGTGGTGCAGTACTTC.

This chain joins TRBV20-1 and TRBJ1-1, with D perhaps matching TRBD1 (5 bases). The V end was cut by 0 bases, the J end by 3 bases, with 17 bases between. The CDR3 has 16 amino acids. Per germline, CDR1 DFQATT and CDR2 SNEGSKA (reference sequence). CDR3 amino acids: CSARDPRTGQHTEAFF. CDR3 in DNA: TGCAGTGCTAGAGATCCACGAACAGGTCAGCACACTGAAGCTTTCTTT.

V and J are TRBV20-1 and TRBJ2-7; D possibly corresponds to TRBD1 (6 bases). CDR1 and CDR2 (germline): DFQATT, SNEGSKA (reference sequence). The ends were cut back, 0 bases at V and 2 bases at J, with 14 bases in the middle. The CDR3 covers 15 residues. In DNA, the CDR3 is TGCAGTGCTAGAGATCTACAGGGCTCTCCCTACGAGCAGTACTTC. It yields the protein CSARDLQGSPYEQYF.

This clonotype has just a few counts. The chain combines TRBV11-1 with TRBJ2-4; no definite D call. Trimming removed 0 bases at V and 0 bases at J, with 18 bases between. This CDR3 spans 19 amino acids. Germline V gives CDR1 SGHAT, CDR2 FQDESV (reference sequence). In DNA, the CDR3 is TGTGCCAGCAGCTTAGCGCTCCCATCAGACTCAGTAGCCAAAAACATTCAGTACTTC. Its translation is CASSLALPSDSVAKNIQYF.

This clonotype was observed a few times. CDR3 amino acids: CASSVLAGGNRLTDTQYF. The CDR3 DNA follows: TGTGCCAGCAGCGTACTAGCGGGGGGCAACCGTCTCACAGATACGCAGTATTTT. The gene calls are TRBV11-2 and TRBJ2-3, with TRBD2 matching 12 bases. Germline loops: CDR1 SGHAT, CDR2 FQNNGV. Trimming took 5 bases from V and 2 from J; bases not matched to a gene: 11. The CDR3 has 18 residues. The variable domain in full, completed from reference TRBV11-2 and TRBJ2-3, reads EAGVAQSPRYKIIEKRQSVAFWCNPISGHATLYWYQQILGQGPKLLIQFQNNGVVDDSQLPKDRFSAERLKGVDSTLKIQPAKLEDSAVYLCASSVLAGGNRLTDTQYFGPGTRLTVL.

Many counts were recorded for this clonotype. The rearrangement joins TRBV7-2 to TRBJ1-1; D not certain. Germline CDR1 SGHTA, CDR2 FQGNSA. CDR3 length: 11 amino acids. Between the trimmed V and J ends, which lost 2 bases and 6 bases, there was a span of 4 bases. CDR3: CASSLYAEAFF. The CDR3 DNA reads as TGTGCCAGCAGCTTATATGCTGAAGCTTTCTTT.

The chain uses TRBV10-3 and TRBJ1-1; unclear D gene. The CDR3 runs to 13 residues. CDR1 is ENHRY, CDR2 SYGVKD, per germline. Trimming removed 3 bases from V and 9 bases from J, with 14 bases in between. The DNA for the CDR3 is TGTGCCATCAGTGAAGAGGGCCGAAAGAAAGCTTTCTTT. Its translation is CAISEEGRKKAFF.

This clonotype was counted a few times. The CDR3 is CASLHPPDTQYF. The CDR3 DNA reads TGTGCCAGCTTACACCCCCCCGATACGCAGTATTTT. V usage is TRBV6-6 and J usage is TRBJ2-3; D uncertain. The CDR3 runs 12 residues. From germline, CDR1 is MNHNY and CDR2 SVGAGI (reference sequence). With 8 bases removed from V and 6 bases from J, the gap between germline ends came to 12 bases.

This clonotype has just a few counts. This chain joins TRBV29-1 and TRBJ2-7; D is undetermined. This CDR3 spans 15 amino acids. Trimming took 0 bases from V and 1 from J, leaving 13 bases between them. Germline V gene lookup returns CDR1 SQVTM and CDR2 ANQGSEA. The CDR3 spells CSVEEPAPGSYEQYF. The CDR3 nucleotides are TGCAGCGTTGAAGAGCCCGCGCCCGGGTCCTACGAGCAGTACTTC.

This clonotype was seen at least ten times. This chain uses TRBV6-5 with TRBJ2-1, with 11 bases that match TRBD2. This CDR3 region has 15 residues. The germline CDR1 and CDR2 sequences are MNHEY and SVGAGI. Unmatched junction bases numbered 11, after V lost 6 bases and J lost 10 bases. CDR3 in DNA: TGTGCCAGCAGAACCGGGACTAGCGGTTACTCAGAGCAGTTCTTC. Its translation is CASRTGTSGYSEQFF.